Listed below are T cell receptor beta chains from one sample, sequenced in a study of cytomegalovirus exposure and HLA in healthy donors. TCRdb keeps only in-frame clones here, not all; method: immunoSEQ multiplex PCR. Here the sample spans about 110,000 clones, approximately 79% being singletons. What was sequenced was PBMCs. These receptors all come from a man aged 60-69 years in good health and CMV-seronegative. The CDR3 runs from the conserved cysteine through the conserved F or W. D genes are given only for firm matches. Size values are once, few and many counts, or a class for expanded clones, and some rows have none.

v_call	j_call	clone_size	d_call	cdr3_nt	cdr3_aa
TRBV7-8	TRBJ2-3	NA	TRBD2	TGTGCCAGCAGCTTAGTGGGGACTAGCGGGGGCACAGATACGCAGTATTTT	CASSLVGTSGGTDTQYF
TRBV7-9	TRBJ2-1	NA	TRBD2	TGTGCCAGCAGCCCTGCCCCCCGGGGGGGGGCTTACAATGAGCAGTTCTTC	CASSPAPRGGAYNEQFF
TRBV6-5	TRBJ1-1	NA	TRBD1	TGTCTGTCACGGCAGGGGGGCGTGAACACTGAAGCTTTCTTT	CLSRQGGVNTEAFF
TRBV7-9	TRBJ1-1	NA	TRBD1	TGTGCCAGCAGCACCGCCAGGACAGGGGAGGTAGACACTGAAGCTTTCTTT	CASSTARTGEVDTEAFF
TRBV18	TRBJ2-6	NA	NA	TGTGCCAGCTCACCAGGCCTTGAGGGTGTATATCTTTCTGGGGCCAACGTCCTGACTTTC	CASSPGLEGVYLSGANVLTF
TRBV6-1	TRBJ1-4	NA	NA	TGTGCCAGCAGTCTACGTACGAGTCGGGAAAAACTGTTTTTT	CASSLRTSREKLFF
TRBV9	TRBJ2-1	NA	NA	TGTGCCAGCAGCGTCTTCAGCACTAGCTCCTACAATGAGCAGTTCTTC	CASSVFSTSSYNEQFF
TRBV5-1	TRBJ2-3	few	NA	TGCGCCAGCTCTCTGGGGGGGCTTTCCACAGATACGCAGTATTTT	CASSLGGLSTDTQYF
TRBV5-4	TRBJ1-3	NA	NA	TGTGCCAGCAGCTTCGGAGGGTTGGGAAACACCATATATTTT	CASSFGGLGNTIYF
TRBV28	TRBJ1-2	NA	NA	TGTGCCAGCAGCCCCTCGGATGTACAGGGTCATGGCTACACCTTC	CASSPSDVQGHGYTF
TRBV2	TRBJ2-7	NA	TRBD1	TGTGCCAGCAGTGCGGACAGGTACGAGCAGTACTTC	CASSADRYEQYF